Below, 23 T cell receptor beta chains from the same sample are listed, as sequenced in a study of cytomegalovirus exposure and HLA in healthy donors. Profiled with immunoSEQ multiplex PCR; TCRdb holds only in-frame clones, not every one. The sample includes over 120,000 clones, about 94% of them seen just once. What was sequenced was PBMCs. Receptors originate from a man aged 18 to 30 in good health and CMV-seropositive.

The rearrangement links TRBV9 to TRBJ1-1, with a weak D call TRBD1 (5 bases). This CDR3 region has 15 residues. Trimming pared 4 bases from V and 5 bases from J, leaving 18 bases between. In germline, CDR1 is SGDLS, CDR2 YYNGEE. Here the CDR3 reads CASSPSGGGWTEAFF. The CDR3 DNA follows: TGTGCCAGCAGCCCATCGGGGGGGGGATGGACTGAAGCTTTCTTT.

This clone was counted between two and nine times. The CDR3 here is CASSLTVDQPQHF. As DNA, the CDR3 is TGTGCCAGCAGTTTAACGGTAGATCAGCCCCAGCATTTT. V and J are TRBV2 and TRBJ1-5; no definite D call. The V end was cut by 5 bases, the J end by 5 bases, with 10 bases between. This CDR3 has 13 residues. Germline CDR1 reads SNHLY; CDR2 reads FYNNEI. The complete variable domain, with remaining parts taken from reference TRBV2 and TRBJ1-5, reads EPEVTQTPSHQVTQMGQEVILRCVPISNHLYFYWYRQILGQKVEFLVSFYNNEISEKSEIFDDQFSVERPDGSNFTLKIRSTKLEDSAMYFCASSLTVDQPQHFGDGTRLSIL.

V is TRBV5-1 and J is TRBJ2-2; 7 bases agree with TRBD1. V was pared by 0 bases and J by 0 bases, with 2 bases of the junction left unmatched. The V gene's germline CDR1 is SGHRS and CDR2 YFSETQ. This CDR3 spans 16 amino acids. CDR3 loop: CASSLEGGSNTGELFF. The CDR3 nucleotides read TGCGCCAGCAGCTTGGAAGGGGGCTCGAACACCGGGGAGCTGTTTTTT.

This chain joins TRBV27 and TRBJ2-2; D not resolved. The CDR3 sequence is 12 residues long. Germline V gives CDR1 MNHEY, CDR2 SMNVEV (reference sequence). V was trimmed by 4 bases and J by 8 bases, leaving 8 bases between them. The CDR3 here is CASSSLGGELFF. The CDR3 region has the DNA TGTGCCAGCAGTTCCCTCGGGGGGGAGCTGTTTTTT.

This sequence joins TRBV6-4 and TRBJ1-1, with D hard to call. V lost 6 bases to trimming and J lost 1 base, with 9 bases between them. The CDR3 is 13 residues long. In germline, CDR1 is MRHNA, CDR2 SNTAGT. The CDR3, as DNA: TGTGCCAGCAGCCCCTCGGGGAACACTGAAGCTTTCTTT. The encoded protein is CASSPSGNTEAFF.

The chain links TRBV14 to TRBJ2-7, with D unresolved. Germline assignment: CDR1 SGHDN and CDR2 FVKESK. V was clipped by 0 bases and J by 7 bases, with 10 bases between them. The CDR3 is made up of 13 amino acids. CDR3 bases: TGTGCCAGCAGCCAAGATCTTAGAACGGAGCAGTACTTC. It codes for CASSQDLRTEQYF.

The rearrangement joins TRBV7-2 to TRBJ2-7, with a weak D call TRBD2 (6 bases). CDR1 is SGHTA, CDR2 FQGNSA, per germline. The CDR3 runs 16 residues. Trimming cost V 4 bases and J 3 bases, with 19 bases left between them. This CDR3 is CASSSLSGTLFYEQYF. As DNA, the CDR3 is TGTGCCAGCAGCTCCCTTTCCGGGACTCTATTCTACGAGCAGTACTTC.

The V and J genes are TRBV7-9 and TRBJ2-3, with 8 nucleotides matching TRBD2. The CDR3 sequence is 18 residues long. Trimming took 2 bases from V and 2 from J; bases not matched to a gene: 12. CDR1 and CDR2 (germline): SEHNR, FQNEAQ (reference sequence). CDR3: CASSLLRGKRENTDTQYF. The CDR3 DNA sequence: TGTGCCAGCAGCTTATTACGAGGAAAGCGGGAGAACACAGATACGCAGTATTTT.

The chain joins TRBV5-1 to TRBJ2-3; a possible D gene is TRBD2 (6 bases). The CDR3 has 14 residues. Trimming took 0 bases from V and 6 from J, leaving 11 bases between them. CDR1 and CDR2 (germline): SGHRS, YFSETQ. CDR3 in amino acids: CASSLGGIRDTQYF. CDR3 coding DNA: TGCGCCAGCAGCTTGGGCGGGATTCGTGATACGCAGTATTTT.

CDR3 region: CASTSGGTLSSYNEQFF. The CDR3 region has the DNA TGTGCCAGCACCAGCGGGGGAACCCTCAGCTCCTACAATGAGCAGTTCTTC. The chain is built from TRBV28 and TRBJ2-1, with 8 bases lining up with TRBD2. The CDR3 is made up of 17 amino acids. J lost 0 bases, V lost 7 bases, and 11 bases had no gene match. Germline V CDR1 and CDR2: MDHEN, SYDVKM. Supplemented by reference TRBV28 and TRBJ2-1, the full variable domain reads DVKVTQSSRYLVKRTGEKVFLECVQDMDHENMFWYRQDPGLGLRLIYFSYDVKMKEKGDIPEGYSVSREKKERFSLILESASTNQTSMYLCASTSGGTLSSYNEQFFGPGTRLTVL.

The chain has TRBV7-6 and TRBJ2-7; TRBD1 matches at 12 bases. Trimming cost V 5 bases and J 7 bases; bases outside gene matches: 15. Germline CDR1 SGHVS, CDR2 FNYEAQ. The CDR3 contains 17 residues. CDR3: CASSRTAGTGGHREQYF. The CDR3 DNA is TGTGCCAGCAGCCGAACAGCCGGGACAGGGGGCCACCGGGAGCAGTACTTC.

The genes are TRBV7-8 and TRBJ2-1; TRBD1 is a possible D gene (6 bases). Trimming pared 4 bases from V and 2 bases from J, leaving 9 bases between. Germline assignment: CDR1 SGHVS and CDR2 FQNEAQ. This CDR3 has 14 amino acids. CDR3 residues: CASSSRDTYNEQFF. CDR3 bases: TGTGCCAGCAGCTCACGGGACACCTACAATGAGCAGTTCTTC. Based on the CDR3 plus reference TRBV7-8 and TRBJ2-1, the full variable domain is GAGVSQSPRYKVAKRGQDVALRCDPISGHVSLFWYQQALGQGPEFLTYFQNEAQLDKSGLPSDRFFAERPEGSVSTLKIQRTQQEDSAVYLCASSSRDTYNEQFFGPGTRLTVL.

The chain combines TRBV18 with TRBJ2-4, with 9 nucleotides matching TRBD2. Germline-derived CDR1 and CDR2 are KGHSH and LQKENI. With 2 bases clipped from V and 0 bases from J, the junction kept 11 bases outside the gene matches. The length of the CDR3 is 19 residues. CDR3 bases: TGTGCCAGCTCACCAGGTTTAGCGGGAGTAGGACTAGCCAAAAACATTCAGTACTTC. Residues: CASSPGLAGVGLAKNIQYF.

This sequence joins TRBV12-5 and TRBJ2-3; no firm D call. V shed 5 bases and J shed 4 bases, with 10 bases lying between them. This CDR3 has 13 amino acids. CDR1 and CDR2 from the germline V gene are LGHNT and FRNRAP. Here the CDR3 DNA reads TGTGCTAGTGGTATTCAAGCCGCAGATACGCAGTATTTT. It codes for CASGIQAADTQYF.

The rearrangement joins TRBV5-4 to TRBJ2-1; 8 nucleotides match TRBD1. The CDR3 is 15 amino acids. CDR1 and CDR2 from the germline V gene are SGHNT and YYREEE (reference sequence). V lost 6 bases, J lost 5 bases, and 10 bases stayed unmatched. In nucleotides, the CDR3 is TGTGCCAGCACTCGATCCGGGACAGGCAACAATGAGCAGTTCTTC. Its translation: CASTRSGTGNNEQFF. Variable domain in full (rest from reference TRBV5-4 and TRBJ2-1): ETGVTQSPTHLIKTRGQQVTLRCSSQSGHNTVSWYQQALGQGPQFIFQYYREEENGRGNFPPRFSGLQFPNYSSELNVNALELDDSALYLCASTRSGTGNNEQFFGPGTRLTVL.

The chain recombines TRBV11-2 with TRBJ1-2, with D tentatively TRBD1 (6 bases). The V end was cut by 1 base, the J end by 6 bases, with 9 bases between. Germline lookup yields CDR1 SGHAT and CDR2 FQNNGV. CDR3 length: 13 amino acids. The DNA for the CDR3 is TGTGCCAGCAGCTTAGGGGGGCCCAATGGCTACACCTTC. This sequence encodes CASSLGGPNGYTF.

The chain joins TRBV7-2 to TRBJ2-7; D is undetermined. The CDR3 runs to 13 residues. V lost 5 bases to trimming and J lost 5 bases, with 13 bases between them. Germline-derived CDR1 and CDR2 are SGHTA and FQGNSA. CDR3 residues: CASSPSPDNEQYF. CDR3 DNA sequence: TGTGCCAGCAGCCCGTCACCCGACAACGAGCAGTACTTC. Full variable domain (rest looked up from reference TRBV7-2 and TRBJ2-7): GAGVSQSPSNKVTEKGKDVELRCDPISGHTALYWYRQSLGQGLEFLIYFQGNSAPDKSGLPSDRFSAERTGGSVSTLTIQRTQQEDSAVYLCASSPSPDNEQYFGPGTRLTVT.

This chain uses TRBV28 with TRBJ2-4; TRBD1 matches at 10 bases. V lost 8 bases and J lost 11; bases outside the gene matches: 15. The germline V gene has CDR1 MDHEN and CDR2 SYDVKM. The CDR3 covers 15 residues. CDR3 bases: TGTGCCAGCCAAGAAGGGGGGGACAGGGGAGGCGTTCAGTACTTC. This sequence encodes CASQEGGDRGGVQYF.

V gene TRBV28 combines with J gene TRBJ2-2, with 13 bases lining up with TRBD2. CDR1 and CDR2 from the germline V gene are MDHEN and SYDVKM. With 2 bases clipped from V and 6 bases from J, the junction kept 3 bases outside the gene matches. This CDR3 spans 16 amino acids. For the CDR3, the DNA is TGTGCCAGCAGTTTAAGGACTAGCGGGAGTTCCGGGGAGCTGTTTTTT. This sequence encodes CASSLRTSGSSGELFF.

DNA for the CDR3: TGTGCCAGCAACCCTGGCGGGGTAAGCAATCAGCCCCAGCATTTT. It encodes CASNPGGVSNQPQHF. The chain has TRBV28 and TRBJ1-5, with D hard to call. CDR1 is MDHEN, CDR2 SYDVKM, per germline. Trimming removed 7 bases at V and 1 base at J, with 14 bases between. This CDR3 is built from 15 residues.

V and J are TRBV7-6 and TRBJ2-1; no firm D call. CDR1 is SGHVS, CDR2 FNYEAQ, per germline. V gave up 0 bases and J gave up 7 bases, with 7 bases separating them. The CDR3 covers 13 residues. The CDR3 region has the DNA TGTGCCAGCAGCTTAGCCGATAGAAATGAGCAGTTCTTC. This codes for CASSLADRNEQFF.

V usage is TRBV5-1 and J usage is TRBJ2-1, with 7 bases aligning to TRBD2. Trimming at V came to 0 bases and at J to 4 bases, leaving 7 bases not matched to a gene. The germline CDR1 and CDR2 sequences are SGHRS and YFSETQ. The CDR3 is 16 amino acids. CDR3 sequence: CASSLASGSHYNEQFF. CDR3 sequence (DNA): TGCGCCAGCAGCTTGGCTAGCGGAAGCCATTACAATGAGCAGTTCTTC.

The chain links TRBV27 to TRBJ2-1; 10 nucleotides match TRBD2. This CDR3 spans 15 amino acids. Germline trimming cut 3 bases from V and 6 bases from J; bases unmatched to any gene: 5. CDR1 and CDR2 from the germline V gene are MNHEY and SMNVEV (reference sequence). CDR3: CASSFSGREGNEQFF. As DNA, the CDR3 is TGTGCCAGCAGTTTCAGCGGGAGGGAGGGCAATGAGCAGTTCTTC.